This entry features one T cell receptor beta chain sequence. Compared with germline, one end of the junction differs, possibly owing to a read error. The data are from a study of regulatory T cells in long-lasting Graves disease. The sample's time point: newly diagnosed GD, antithyroid drugs for less than 3 months. TCR sequences were obtained from RNA taken from PBMCs. Arm-PCR of CDR3 regions and iRepertoire HTBI primers were the basis on which TCR beta libraries were built. TCRdb ran MiXCR on the multiplex PCR reads and lists one entry per CDR3 protein. The sample consists of about 620,000 distinct CDR3 sequences, roughly 15% of them appearing once. This same sample was also part of a study on T cells in Graves' hyperthyroidism and ophthalmopathy.

The sample here was peripheral blood mononuclear cells (PBMCs), taken at new diagnosis, from a patient treated with antithyroid drugs. This clonotype was obtained from a woman between 25 and 40 years old with Graves disease.

CDR3 sequence (DNA): TGCGCCAGCGGCGGACTAGCGGGAGTAGGGCCCTCCGACAATGAGCAGTTCTTC. It encodes CASGGLAGVGPSDNEQFF. This sequence joins TRBV10-2 and TRBJ2-1, with 13 bases that match TRBD2. Germline V gene sequence: CDR1 WSHSY, CDR2 SAAADI. This CDR3 contains 18 residues.